This T cell receptor beta chain stems from a study of T-cell reconstitution after alpha-beta-depleted transplantation in children. Study-wide results and caveats: The main origin of T-cell counts and diversity one year after transplant was newly produced T cells. About two months after transplant, alpha-beta T cells reportedly came from several hundred expanded graft clones.

TCRbeta library construction was performed incorporating unique molecular identifiers. MiXCR, applied by TCRdb to the PCR reads, yields one record per CDR3 protein. The table has roughly 3,800 distinct CDR3 sequences, approximately 9.6% seen once. Ten or more counts support this clonotype. Its antigen is not identified. In germline, CDR1 is MDHEN, CDR2 SYDVKM. The CDR3 has 13 residues. V shed 1 base and J shed 8 bases, with 11 bases lying between them. Sample: PBMCs, mostly from graft donor cells, taken 180 days after TCRalphabeta/CD19-depleted stem cell transplant. The gene calls are TRBV28 and TRBJ1-2; TRBD1 is a possible D gene (6 bases). This sequence originates from a male patient aged 2 to 9 who had a stem cell transplant for acute lymphoblastic leukemia, so the T cells may come from the graft donor. The CDR3, as DNA: TGTGCCAGCAGTTTATTCGGGGGGCTAGGCTACACCTTC. Amino acids: CASSLFGGLGYTF.